One sample yielded the 20 T cell receptor beta chains listed below, sequenced in a study of T cells in women clearing cervical HPV infection. The repertoire was sequenced with immunoSEQ multiplex PCR; TCRdb's copy has only in-frame clones and lacks some. The sample's table shows roughly 30,000 clones. The sequenced material came from blood buffy coat. These receptors all come from a woman aged 18-70 years with a cervical HPV16 infection that either progressed to CIN3+ or cleared (not recorded which).

In regard to this clone: Read data end 3 residues before the CDR3 end; the end is taken from the germline J gene. The rearrangement joins TRBV2 to TRBJ1-1, with D tentatively TRBD1 (6 bases). Germline values: CDR1 SNHLY, CDR2 FYNNEI. There are 13 residues in the CDR3. The CDR3 is CASSEWVTGEAFF. The part of the CDR3 DNA that was read is TGTGCCAGCAGTGAATGGGTCACAGGGGAA.

In regard to this clone: The read ends 3 residues shy of where the CDR3 ends; the end is completed using the germline J gene. The chain combines TRBV30 with TRBJ2-7, with TRBD2 matching 9 bases. The CDR3 has 20 residues. Germline CDR1 GTSNPN, CDR2 SVGIG (reference sequence). V shed 2 bases and J 5 bases; nucleotides not matched to a gene: 25. The DNA read from the CDR3 is TGTGCCTGGAGTCTCTACCTTGGTAGCGGGAGAGGGGCTCTTGGGAACGAG. As protein: CAWSLYLGSGRGALGNE. The CDR3 in its entirety is CAWSLYLGSGRGALGNEQYF.

A note on this clone: The junction departs from germline at one end; a sequencing error may be responsible. The CDR3 reads CASSQDVGRGSYNEQFF. The CDR3 bases that were read are TGCGCCAGCAGCCAAGATGTAGGGAGGGGTTCCTACAATGAG. This chain connects TRBV4-2 to TRBJ2-1, with 7 bases identical to TRBD2. With the read ending 3 residues before the CDR3 end, the germline J gene is used to fill in that end. Germline V CDR1 and CDR2: LGHNA, YNFKEQ. This CDR3 has 17 amino acids.

Turning to this clone: The read finishes 3 residues shy of the CDR3 end, and the germline J gene is used to complete it. The V gene is TRBV29-1, the J gene TRBJ2-1; TRBD2 aligns across 15 bases. V was pared by 7 bases and J by 8 bases, with 9 bases of the junction left unmatched. Germline V CDR1 and CDR2: SQVTM, ANQGSEA. CDR3 length: 15 residues. The CDR3 DNA, read in part, is TGCAGCGGGCGAATCGGACTAGCGGGAGGGTATGAG. It translates to CSGRIGLAGGYE. The complete CDR3 reads CSGRIGLAGGYEQFF.

This chain's CDR3 is CASSLGAGGETQYF. Incomplete CDR3 DNA: TGCGCCAGCAGCTTGGGAGCAGGGGGGGAGACC. V usage is TRBV5-1 and J usage is TRBJ2-5, with a weak D call TRBD1 (7 bases). The observed sequence ends 3 residues before the CDR3 terminus, with the missing tail filled in from the germline J gene. V was shortened by 0 bases and J by 5 bases, with 11 bases between the two germline ends. CDR1 SGHRS and CDR2 YFSETQ come from the germline V gene. The CDR3 has 14 residues. Using reference TRBV5-1 and TRBJ2-5 for the parts outside the CDR3, the full variable domain is KAGVTQTPRYLIKTRGQQVTLSCSPISGHRSVSWYQQTPGQGLQFLFEYFSETQRNKGNFPGRFSGRQFSNSRSEMNVSTLELGDSALYLCASSLGAGGETQYFGPGTRLLVL.

The DNA read from the CDR3 is TGCGCCAGCAGCTTGAGCGGACAGGGGGCACATACG. Translating gives CASSLSGQGAHT. The whole CDR3 sequence is CASSLSGQGAHTQYF. The chain uses TRBV5-1 and TRBJ2-3; TRBD1 aligns across 11 bases. The CDR3 end is not reached by the read, which stops 3 residues before it; the germline J gene fills it in. There are 15 residues in the CDR3. V lost 1 base, J lost 7 bases, and 5 bases stayed unmatched. Germline V gene data show CDR1 as SGHRS and CDR2 as YFSETQ. Full variable domain (rest looked up from reference TRBV5-1 and TRBJ2-3): KAGVTQTPRYLIKTRGQQVTLSCSPISGHRSVSWYQQTPGQGLQFLFEYFSETQRNKGNFPGRFSGRQFSNSRSEMNVSTLELGDSALYLCASSLSGQGAHTQYFGPGTRLTVL.

Remarks on this clone: The CDR3 end is not reached by the read, which stops 3 residues before it; the germline J gene fills it in. The J gene is TRBJ1-6, the V gene TRBV18; no clear D. Trimming shortened V by 3 bases and J by 0 bases, and 6 bases separated the two germline ends. CDR1 and CDR2 from the germline V gene are KGHSH and LQKENI. CDR3 size: 15 residues. The sequenced CDR3 bases are TGTGCCAGCTCACCTGTGGCCTCCTATAATTCACCC. Protein sequence: CASSPVASYNSP. Given in full, the CDR3 is CASSPVASYNSPLHF.

For this clone: The read stops 3 residues short of the end of the CDR3; the missing end is completed from the germline J gene. The genes are TRBV7-9 and TRBJ2-1; D unresolved. V lost 2 bases, J lost 8 bases, and 7 bases lay in between. CDR1 is SEHNR and CDR2 is FQNEAQ in the germline V gene (reference sequence). There are 12 residues in the CDR3. CDR3 loop: CASSLSNDEQFF. The CDR3 bases that were read are TGTGCCAGCAGCTTATCTAACGATGAG.

As concerns this clone: The read ends 3 residues before the CDR3 terminus; that terminus is restored from the germline J gene. The chain joins TRBV10-3 to TRBJ2-6; D might be TRBD1 (5 bases). Germline values: CDR1 ENHRY, CDR2 SYGVKD. V was shortened by 2 bases and J by 0 bases, with 5 bases between the two germline ends. The CDR3 is 15 residues long. The CDR3 protein is CAISEDSSGANVLTF. The covered CDR3 bases are TGTGCCATCAGTGAGGACAGCTCTGGGGCCAACGTC.

With respect to this clone: Coverage ceases 3 residues before the CDR3 finishes, and the germline J gene fills in the end. The chain carries TRBV2 and TRBJ1-3; the match to TRBD1 covers 8 bases. The germline V gene has CDR1 SNHLY and CDR2 FYNNEI. The CDR3 runs 15 residues. The ends lost 5 bases at V and 3 bases at J; junction bases unmatched: 6. CDR3 DNA (partial): TGTGCCAGCAGTTCTCAGGGGGCATATGGAAACACC. It encodes CASSSQGAYGNT. The entire CDR3 sequence reads CASSSQGAYGNTIYF.

With regard to this clone: The read terminates 3 residues ahead of where the CDR3 ends, so the germline J gene completes it. The genes are TRBV11-3 and TRBJ2-5; 7 positions match TRBD1. The CDR3 covers 15 residues. Trimming at V came to 1 base and at J to 3 bases, leaving 5 bases not matched to a gene. The germline V gene encodes CDR1 SGHNT and CDR2 YENEEA. The CDR3 sequence: CASSLGVGQKETQYF. The covered CDR3 bases are TGTGCCAGCAGCTTAGGGGTGGGACAGAAAGAGACC.

As for this clone: Read coverage stops 3 residues before the CDR3 terminus; the germline J gene supplies the remainder. V usage is TRBV18 and J usage is TRBJ2-2, with D maybe TRBD2 (6 bases). Germline assignment: CDR1 KGHSH and CDR2 LQKENI. The germline V and J ends were trimmed by 5 bases and 3 bases, with 10 bases remaining between them. The CDR3 contains 14 residues. The CDR3 bases that were read are TGTGCCAGCTCAGCTTGGGGGGACACCGGGGAG. Its protein product is CASSAWGDTGE. The CDR3 reads in full as CASSAWGDTGELFF.

In the case of this clone: The read ends 3 residues early relative to the CDR3; the germline J gene fills the gap. V and J are TRBV5-6 and TRBJ2-7, with 13 bases matching TRBD2. V gave up 2 bases and J gave up 5 bases; unmatched junction bases: 1. The CDR3 length is 14 residues. Germline CDR1 is SGHDT and CDR2 is YYEEEE. CDR3 bases read: TGTGCCAGCAGCTTCGGACTAGCGGGGGACGAG. Protein: CASSFGLAGDE. The whole CDR3 region reads CASSFGLAGDEQYF.

Details on this clone: The read gets to within 3 residues of the CDR3 end, and the germline J gene fills in the rest. This chain links TRBV4-1 with TRBJ2-7; 8 nucleotides match TRBD2. The junction had 2 bases not matched to a gene; V was cut back by 1 base and J by 3 bases. This CDR3 is 14 amino acids long. Per germline, CDR1 MGHRA and CDR2 YSYEKL. CDR3 DNA (partial): TGCGCCAGCAGCCAAGGTAGCGGGGACTACGAG. As protein: CASSQGSGDYE. The CDR3 reads in full as CASSQGSGDYEQYF.

Turning to this clone: Read sequence stops 3 residues before the CDR3 end, and the germline J gene provides the missing end. The chain uses TRBV5-1 and TRBJ1-1, with D maybe TRBD1 (5 bases). V was shortened by 4 bases and J by 0 bases, with 13 bases between the two germline ends. Germline CDR1 is SGHRS and CDR2 is YFSETQ. The CDR3 covers 15 residues. The sequenced part of the CDR3 DNA is TGCGCCAGCAGCCCAGGACACCTGTTGAACACTGAA. The encoded protein is CASSPGHLLNTE. The whole CDR3 is CASSPGHLLNTEAFF.

About this clone: The observed sequence ends 3 residues before the CDR3 terminus, with the missing tail filled in from the germline J gene. The gene calls are TRBV12-3 or TRBV12-4 and TRBJ2-5; TRBD1 or TRBD2 may be the D gene (7 bases each). This CDR3 has 13 residues. Trimming took 3 bases from V and 7 from J, leaving 12 bases between them. Incomplete CDR3 DNA: TGTGCCAGCAGTTTTGACAGGGAGGGGACC. Residues: CASSFDREGT. The entire CDR3 reads CASSFDREGTQYF.

About this clone: At one of its ends the junction is not consistent with the germline gene, which may arise from a read error. CDR3 DNA, as far as it was read: TGCGCCAGCAGCCAAGATAGGGACAGGGTCTACGAG. Translating it yields CASSQDRDRVYE. The full CDR3 protein is CASSQDRDRVYEQYF. The chain is built from TRBV4-2 and TRBJ2-7, with TRBD1 identical over 9 bases. The read gets to within 3 residues of the CDR3 end, and the germline J gene fills in the rest. The germline gives CDR1 LGHNA, CDR2 YNFKEQ. The CDR3 is 15 amino acids.

To note about this clone: The read terminates 3 residues before the CDR3 end, so the remaining end is supplied by the germline J gene. The chain links TRBV19 to TRBJ2-3; D is perhaps TRBD2 (7 bases). Germline CDR1 LNHDA, CDR2 SQIVND (reference sequence). Trimming stripped 4 bases from V and 7 bases from J, with 15 bases between. The CDR3 runs 14 residues. The sequenced CDR3 bases are TGTGCCAGTAGTAGCATGGGGGGGCGTCATACG. It specifies CASSSMGGRHT. Given in full, the CDR3 is CASSSMGGRHTQYF. Complete variable domain (other parts from reference TRBV19 and TRBJ2-3): DGGITQSPKYLFRKEGQNVTLSCEQNLNHDAMYWYRQDPGQGLRLIYYSQIVNDFQKGDIAEGYSVSREKKESFPLTVTSAQKNPTAFYLCASSSMGGRHTQYFGPGTRLTVL.

Concerning this clone itself: The read finishes 3 residues shy of the CDR3 end, and the germline J gene is used to complete it. This sequence joins TRBV18 and TRBJ2-3; unclear D gene. There are 14 residues in the CDR3. Trimming shortened V by 0 bases and J by 6 bases, and 10 bases separated the two germline ends. The germline CDR1 and CDR2 sequences are KGHSH and LQKENI. This chain's CDR3 is CASSPPGRLDTQYF. The CDR3 DNA, read in part, is TGTGCCAGCTCACCACCGGGCAGGCTCGATACG.

Of note for this clone: The read is 3 residues too short to cover the CDR3 end, so that end is filled in from the germline J gene. The rearrangement uses TRBV7-9 and TRBJ2-3; no definite D call. The length of the CDR3 is 12 residues. The ends were cut back, 5 bases at V and 0 bases at J, with 3 bases in the middle. CDR1 is SEHNR, CDR2 FQNEAQ, per germline (reference sequence). Incomplete CDR3 DNA: TGTGCCAGCAGCCCTAGCACAGATACG. Translating it yields CASSPSTDT. The entire CDR3 sequence reads CASSPSTDTQYF.